Below, one T cell receptor beta chain is given with its context. What it recognizes is unknown. This sample is drawn from a study of shared clonotypes between healthy human individuals. Study-wide results and limits: Among donors, clonotype sharing was expected to be affected by sequencing depth.

Repertoires were generated with immunoSEQ multiplex PCR, while TCRdb's copy carries only in-frame clones and drops some. Counted here are 1,400,000 or so clones, 97% to 99% occurring once; the ten biggest clones make up about 0.34%. Per the germline V gene, CDR1 is MNHEY and CDR2 is SMNVEV (reference sequence). Trimming took 5 bases from V and 0 from J; bases not matched to a gene: 3. There are 14 residues in the CDR3. The sample taken for sequencing was naive CD4+ T cells sorted from blood. The subset denotes: CD45RA+ positively selected. This chain uses TRBV27 with TRBJ2-7; 8 nucleotides line up with TRBD2. The receptor was derived from a man aged 30 to 45 in good health. This chain's CDR3 is CASSLAGVSYEQYF. DNA of the CDR3: TGTGCCAGCAGTCTAGCGGGTGTCTCCTACGAGCAGTACTTC.